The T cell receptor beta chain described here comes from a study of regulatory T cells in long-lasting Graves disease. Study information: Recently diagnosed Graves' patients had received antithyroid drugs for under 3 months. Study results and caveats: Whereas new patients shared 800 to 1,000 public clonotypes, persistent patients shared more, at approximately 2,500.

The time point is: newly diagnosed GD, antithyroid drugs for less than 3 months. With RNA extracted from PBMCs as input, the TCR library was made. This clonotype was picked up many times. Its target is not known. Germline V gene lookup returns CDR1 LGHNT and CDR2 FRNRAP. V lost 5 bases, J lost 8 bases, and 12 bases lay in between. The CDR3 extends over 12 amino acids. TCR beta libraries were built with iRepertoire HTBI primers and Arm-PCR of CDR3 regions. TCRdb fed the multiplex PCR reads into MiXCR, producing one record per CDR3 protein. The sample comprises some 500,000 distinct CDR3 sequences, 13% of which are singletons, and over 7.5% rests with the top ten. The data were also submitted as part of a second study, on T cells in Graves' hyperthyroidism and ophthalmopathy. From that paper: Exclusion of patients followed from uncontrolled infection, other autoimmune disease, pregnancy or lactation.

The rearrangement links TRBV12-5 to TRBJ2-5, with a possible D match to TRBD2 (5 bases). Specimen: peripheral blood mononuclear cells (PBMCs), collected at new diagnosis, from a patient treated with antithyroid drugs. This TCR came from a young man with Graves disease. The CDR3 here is CASGPNSGTQYF. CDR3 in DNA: TGTGCTAGTGGTCCAAACAGCGGAACCCAGTACTTC.